This TCR beta chain was captured in a study of regulatory T cells in long-lasting Graves disease. Study-wide findings and caveats: Patients whose Graves' disease persisted exhibited lower TCR diversity than those newly diagnosed. Segments TRBV28, TRBJ1-2 and TRBJ2-5 showed preferential usage in persistent disease. Patients with persistent disease shared 2,900 or so public clonotypes, outpacing the roughly 950 shared by new patients.

In the case of this clonotype: Its target is not known.

iRepertoire HTBI primers and Arm-PCR of CDR3 regions built TCR beta libraries. A single record per CDR3 protein comes from TCRdb applying MiXCR to the multiplex PCR reads. This sample has approximately 500,000 distinct CDR3 sequences; about a fifth occur once, and the top ten carry roughly 6.9%. Time point given: persistent/refractory GD, antithyroid drugs over 5 years with positive TRAb. From RNA extracted from PBMCs, the TCR library was made. Patients came from an endocrinology department in Xi'an, China. Trimming stripped 5 bases from V and 0 bases from J, with 5 bases between. The CDR3 consists of 13 residues.

The sample in question was peripheral blood mononuclear cells (PBMCs), obtained when the disease was refractory, from a patient treated with antithyroid drugs. This sequence originates from a female donor with Graves disease. V gene TRBV12-3 or TRBV12-4 combines with J gene TRBJ1-3; no clear D gene. The CDR3 DNA reads as TGTGCCAGCAGTGGGAACTCTGGAAACACCATATATTTT. It yields the protein CASSGNSGNTIYF.